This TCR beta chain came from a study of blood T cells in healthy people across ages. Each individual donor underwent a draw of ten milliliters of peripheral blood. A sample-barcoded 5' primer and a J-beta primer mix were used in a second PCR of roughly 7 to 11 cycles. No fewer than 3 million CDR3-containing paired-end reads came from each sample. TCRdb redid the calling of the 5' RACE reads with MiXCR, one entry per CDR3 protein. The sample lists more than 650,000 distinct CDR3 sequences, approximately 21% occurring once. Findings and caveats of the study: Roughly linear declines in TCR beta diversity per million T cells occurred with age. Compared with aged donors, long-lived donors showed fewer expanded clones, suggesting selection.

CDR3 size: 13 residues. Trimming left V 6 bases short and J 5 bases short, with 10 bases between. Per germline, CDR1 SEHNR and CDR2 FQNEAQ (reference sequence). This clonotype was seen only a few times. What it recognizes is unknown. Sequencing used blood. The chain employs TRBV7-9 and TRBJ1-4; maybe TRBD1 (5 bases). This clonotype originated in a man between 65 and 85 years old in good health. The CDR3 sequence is CASRWGPNEKLFF. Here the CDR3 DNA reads TGTGCCAGCAGGTGGGGACCGAATGAAAAACTGTTTTTT.